This T cell receptor (beta chain) originates from a study of human T cells and chemical hapten exposure. Background on the study: All through the approximately 26-week study, the scalp of each patient received diphenylcyclopropenone doses weekly.

Unmatched junction bases numbered 8, after V lost 1 base and J lost 0 bases. Germline assignment: CDR1 DFQATT and CDR2 SNEGSKA (reference sequence). CDR3 length: 17 amino acids. As to this clonotype: What it recognizes is unknown.

TCRdb re-analysed the RACE reads in MiXCR, keeping a single row per CDR3 protein. The repertoire has 280,000 or so distinct CDR3 sequences, 7.5% to 8% of them found once; the top ten carry 1.2%. Described time point: pre-sensitization, week 0. Stated treatment: therapeutic diphenylcyclopropenone sensitization with weekly scalp DPC. Sample donors consisted of patients with alopecia, aged 18 to 70 years, who were suitable for DPC. Study results and limitations: Controls had significantly fewer large CDR3 similarity clusters than were formed by expanded TCRs.

The V call is TRBV20-1, the J call TRBJ2-3, with 9 bases that match TRBD1. The source material was whole blood, sampled in connection with sensitization to the hapten diphenylcyclopropenone (DPC). This sequence originates from a man aged 18 to 29 with alopecia areata. Some clones in this sample may be carry-over from other donors' samples. As DNA, the CDR3 is TGCAGTGCTAGAGCCGGATCCGGGACAGGGAGCACAGATACGCAGTATTTT. Its protein product is CSARAGSGTGSTDTQYF.